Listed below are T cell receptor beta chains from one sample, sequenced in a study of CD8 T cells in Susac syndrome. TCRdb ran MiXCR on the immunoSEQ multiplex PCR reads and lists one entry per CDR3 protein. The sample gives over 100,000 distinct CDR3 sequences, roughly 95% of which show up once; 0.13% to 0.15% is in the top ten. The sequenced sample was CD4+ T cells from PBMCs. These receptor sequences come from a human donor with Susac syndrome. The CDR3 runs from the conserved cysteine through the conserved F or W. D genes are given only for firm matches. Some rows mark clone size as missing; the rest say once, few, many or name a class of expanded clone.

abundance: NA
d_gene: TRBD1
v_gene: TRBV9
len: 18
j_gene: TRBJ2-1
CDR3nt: TGTGCCAGCAGCGCCCGCATCGGACAGGGTCGGTCCTACAATGAGCAGTTCTTC
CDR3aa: CASSARIGQGRSYNEQFF

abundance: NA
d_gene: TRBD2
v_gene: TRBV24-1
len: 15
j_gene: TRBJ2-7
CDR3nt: TGTGCCACCAGTGATTCCGCGGGAGCGGGCCACGAGCAGTACTTC
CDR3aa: CATSDSAGAGHEQYF

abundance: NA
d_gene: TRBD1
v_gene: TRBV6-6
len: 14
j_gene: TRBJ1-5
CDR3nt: TGTGCCAGCAGTTACACAGGGGGCGGCCAGCCCCAGCATTTT
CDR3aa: CASSYTGGGQPQHF

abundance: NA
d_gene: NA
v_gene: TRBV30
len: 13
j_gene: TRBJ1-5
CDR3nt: TGTGCCTGGAGTTCGGGGGGGAATCAGCCCCAGCATTTT
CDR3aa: CAWSSGGNQPQHF

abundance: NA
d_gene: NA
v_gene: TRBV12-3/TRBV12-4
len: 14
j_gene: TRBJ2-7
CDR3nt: TGTGCCAGCAGTTTAGGGTCTATCTCCTACGAGCAGTACTTC
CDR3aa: CASSLGSISYEQYF

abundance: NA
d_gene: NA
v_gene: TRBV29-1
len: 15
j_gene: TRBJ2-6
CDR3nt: TGCAGCGTTGAAGGCGGATACTCTGGGGCCAACGTCCTGACTTTC
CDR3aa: CSVEGGYSGANVLTF

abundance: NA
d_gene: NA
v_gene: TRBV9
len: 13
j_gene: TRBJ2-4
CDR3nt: TGTGCCAGCAGCCCCCCTGGACGGGGCATTCAGTACTTC
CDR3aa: CASSPPGRGIQYF

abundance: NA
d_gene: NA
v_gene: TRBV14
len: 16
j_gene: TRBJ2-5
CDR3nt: TGTGCCAGCAGCCAAGGCTGGGTGGGCGGTAAAGAGACCCAGTACTTC
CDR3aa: CASSQGWVGGKETQYF

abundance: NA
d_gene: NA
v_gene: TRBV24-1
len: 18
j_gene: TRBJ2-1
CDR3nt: TGTGCCACCAGTGATTCGACTGTGGGGCGGACGGCGTACAATGAGCAGTTCTTC
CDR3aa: CATSDSTVGRTAYNEQFF

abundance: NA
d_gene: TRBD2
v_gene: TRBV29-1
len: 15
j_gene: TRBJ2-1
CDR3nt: TGCAGCGTGGGACTAGCGGGAGAGAGGTACAATGAGCAGTTCTTC
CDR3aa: CSVGLAGERYNEQFF

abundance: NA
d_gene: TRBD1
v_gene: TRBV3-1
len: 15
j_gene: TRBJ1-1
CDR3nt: TGTGCCAGCAGGGGCGGACAGGGGAGAGGGACTGAAGCTTTCTTT
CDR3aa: CASRGGQGRGTEAFF

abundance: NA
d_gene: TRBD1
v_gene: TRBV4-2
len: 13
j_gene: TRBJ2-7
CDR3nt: TGTGCCAGCAGCCCACGACAGGGTAGCGAGCAGTACTTC
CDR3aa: CASSPRQGSEQYF

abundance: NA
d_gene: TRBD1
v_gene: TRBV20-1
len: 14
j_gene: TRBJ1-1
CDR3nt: TGCAGTGCCAGGACAGGGGGACAGAACACTGAAGCTTTCTTT
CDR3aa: CSARTGGQNTEAFF

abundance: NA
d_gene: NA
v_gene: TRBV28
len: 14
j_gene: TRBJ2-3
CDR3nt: TGTGCCAGCAGTACCTACTTGGGCACAGATACGCAGTATTTT
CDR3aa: CASSTYLGTDTQYF

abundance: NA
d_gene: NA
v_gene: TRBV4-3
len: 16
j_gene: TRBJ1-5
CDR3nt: TGCGCCAGCAGCCAAGAAGGGACACCCGGCAATCAGCCCCAGCATTTT
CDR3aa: CASSQEGTPGNQPQHF

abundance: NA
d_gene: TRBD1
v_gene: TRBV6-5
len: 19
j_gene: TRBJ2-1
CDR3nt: TGTGCCAGCAGTTACTCCAATACCCCGGGACAGGGGGCCGACAATGAGCAGTTCTTC
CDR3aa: CASSYSNTPGQGADNEQFF

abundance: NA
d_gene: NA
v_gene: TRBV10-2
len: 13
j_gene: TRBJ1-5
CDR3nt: TGCGCCAGCAGTGAGGTCGGGGGCAGGCCCCAGCATTTT
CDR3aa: CASSEVGGRPQHF

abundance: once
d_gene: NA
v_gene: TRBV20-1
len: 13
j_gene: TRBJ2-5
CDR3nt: TGCAGTGTTTCTGGGGCTCTAGGAGAGACCCAGTACTTC
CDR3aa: CSVSGALGETQYF

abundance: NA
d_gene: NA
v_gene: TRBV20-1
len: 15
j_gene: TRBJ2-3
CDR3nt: TGCAGTGCTAGCCGCCGGGGAGCTTTTACAGATACGCAGTATTTT
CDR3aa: CSASRRGAFTDTQYF

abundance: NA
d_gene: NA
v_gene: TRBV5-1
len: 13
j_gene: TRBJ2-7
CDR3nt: TGCGCCAGCAGCTTGGATACAACCTACGAGCAGTACTTC
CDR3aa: CASSLDTTYEQYF

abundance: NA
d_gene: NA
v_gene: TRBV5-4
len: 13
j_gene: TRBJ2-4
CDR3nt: TGTGCCAGCAGCTTTGGCAGGGTGGCCATTCAGTACTTC
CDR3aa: CASSFGRVAIQYF

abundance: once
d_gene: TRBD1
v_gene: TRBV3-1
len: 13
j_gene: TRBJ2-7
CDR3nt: TGTGCCAGCAGCCAAACAGGGGCCTACGAGCAGTACTTC
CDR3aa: CASSQTGAYEQYF

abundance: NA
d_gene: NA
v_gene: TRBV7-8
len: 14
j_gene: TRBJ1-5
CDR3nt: TGTGCCAGCAGCTCAAGGGTTAGCAATCAGCCCCAGCATTTT
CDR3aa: CASSSRVSNQPQHF

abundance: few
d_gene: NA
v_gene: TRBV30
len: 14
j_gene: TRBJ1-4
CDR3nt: TGTGCCTGGAGTGTAACGGCCGGGCAAGGAAAACTGTTTTTT
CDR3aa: CAWSVTAGQGKLFF

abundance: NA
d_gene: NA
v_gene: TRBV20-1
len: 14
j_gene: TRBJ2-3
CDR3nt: TGCAGTGCTAGGCAAATGAGAGGCACAGATACGCAGTATTTT
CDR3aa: CSARQMRGTDTQYF

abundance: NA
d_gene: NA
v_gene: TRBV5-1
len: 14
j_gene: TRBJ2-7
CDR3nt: TGCGCCACATCCTACGGGTCCTCCACGGGCGAGCAGTACTTC
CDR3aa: CATSYGSSTGEQYF

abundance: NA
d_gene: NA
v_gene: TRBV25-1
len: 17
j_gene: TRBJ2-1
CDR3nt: TGTGCCAGCAGTGAATACTATCAGGGTAATTTCTACAATGAGCAGTTCTTC
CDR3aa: CASSEYYQGNFYNEQFF

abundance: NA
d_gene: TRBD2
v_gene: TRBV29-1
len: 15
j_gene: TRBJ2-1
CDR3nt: TGCAGCACCGGGACTAGCGGGACCTCCTACAATGAGCAGTTCTTC
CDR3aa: CSTGTSGTSYNEQFF

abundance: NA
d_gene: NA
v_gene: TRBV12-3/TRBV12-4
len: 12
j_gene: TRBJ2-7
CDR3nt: TGTGCCAGCAGTTTAGGGCAGGGCGGTTTACACTTC
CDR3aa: CASSLGQGGLHF

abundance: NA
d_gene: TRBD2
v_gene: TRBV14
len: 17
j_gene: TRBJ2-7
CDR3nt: TGTGCCAGCAGCCCCGGGCGGGCGGGAGGGCCGGACTACGAGCAGTACTTC
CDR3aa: CASSPGRAGGPDYEQYF

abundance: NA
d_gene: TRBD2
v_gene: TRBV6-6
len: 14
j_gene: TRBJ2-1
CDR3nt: TGTGCCAGCAAGGGCGGGAGTAGTCACAATGAGCAGTTCTTC
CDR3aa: CASKGGSSHNEQFF

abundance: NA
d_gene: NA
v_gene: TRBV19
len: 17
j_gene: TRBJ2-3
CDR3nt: TGTGCCAGTAGCAATACTGGGGGCAGACATAGCACAGATACGCAGTATTTT
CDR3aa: CASSNTGGRHSTDTQYF

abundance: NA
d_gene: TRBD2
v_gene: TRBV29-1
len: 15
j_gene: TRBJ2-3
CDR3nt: TGCAGCGTTGACGGCGGGAGGGCCGGGACAGATACGCAGTATTTT
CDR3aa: CSVDGGRAGTDTQYF

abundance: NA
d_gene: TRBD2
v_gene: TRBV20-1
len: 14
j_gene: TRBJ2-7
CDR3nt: TGCAGTGCTAGAGAGGCCAGCGGGAGGAACGAGCAGTACTTC
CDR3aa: CSAREASGRNEQYF

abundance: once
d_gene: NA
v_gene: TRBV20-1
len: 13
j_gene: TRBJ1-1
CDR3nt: TGCAGTGCTAGACCGGGGGGGCAGGGGCGAGCTTTCTTT
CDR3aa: CSARPGGQGRAFF

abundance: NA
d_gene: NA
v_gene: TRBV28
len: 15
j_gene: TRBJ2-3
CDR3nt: TGTGCCAGCAGTCCCTCGGGAGCCGGCACAGATACGCAGTATTTT
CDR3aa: CASSPSGAGTDTQYF

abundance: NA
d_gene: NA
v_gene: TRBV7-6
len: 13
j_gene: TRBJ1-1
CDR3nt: TGTGCCAGCAGCGTAACTAGGGACACTGAAGCTTTCTTT
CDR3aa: CASSVTRDTEAFF

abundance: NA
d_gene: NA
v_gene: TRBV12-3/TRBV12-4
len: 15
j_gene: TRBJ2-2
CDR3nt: TGTGCCAGCATTTACGCTCAGGGAGACACCGGGGAGCTGTTTTTT
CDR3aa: CASIYAQGDTGELFF

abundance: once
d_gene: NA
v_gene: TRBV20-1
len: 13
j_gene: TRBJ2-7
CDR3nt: TGCAGTGCTAGGGGGCAGGACGACTACGAGCAGTACTTC
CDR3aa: CSARGQDDYEQYF

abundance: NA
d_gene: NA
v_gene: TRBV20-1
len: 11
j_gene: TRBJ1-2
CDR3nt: TGCAGTGCCGGGGGGATCTATGGCTACACCTTC
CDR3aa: CSAGGIYGYTF

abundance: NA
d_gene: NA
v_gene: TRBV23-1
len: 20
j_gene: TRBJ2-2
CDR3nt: TGCGCCAGCAGGGACCAGGGGGCGCAGGTAGCGGGACCCTCCTCCGGGGAGCTGTTTTTT
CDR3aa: CASRDQGAQVAGPSSGELFF

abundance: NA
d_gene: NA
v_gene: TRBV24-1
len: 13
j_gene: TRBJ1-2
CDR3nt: TGTGCCACCAGTGACCGACGACAGCTGGGCTACACCTTC
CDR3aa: CATSDRRQLGYTF

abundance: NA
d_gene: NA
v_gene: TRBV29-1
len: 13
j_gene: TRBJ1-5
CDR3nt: TGCAGCGTTGTAGGGGATGGCAATCAGCCCCAGCATTTT
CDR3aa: CSVVGDGNQPQHF

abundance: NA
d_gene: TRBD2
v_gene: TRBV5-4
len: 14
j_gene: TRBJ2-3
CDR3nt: TGTGCCAGCACAGGCCGGGAGGGCAAGGGTACGCAGTATTTT
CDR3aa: CASTGREGKGTQYF

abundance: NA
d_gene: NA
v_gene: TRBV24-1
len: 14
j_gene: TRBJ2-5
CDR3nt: TGTGCCACCAGTGACCCACAGGGAGGGAAGACCCAGTACTTC
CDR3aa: CATSDPQGGKTQYF

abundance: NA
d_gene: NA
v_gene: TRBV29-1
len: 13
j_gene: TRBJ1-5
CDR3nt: TGCAGCGTTGCGGGCAGGGACAATCAGCCCCAGCATTTT
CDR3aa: CSVAGRDNQPQHF

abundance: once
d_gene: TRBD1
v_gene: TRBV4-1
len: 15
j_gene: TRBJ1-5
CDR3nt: TGCGCCAGCAGCTCTGGTGCAGGGGGCTGGCAGCCCCAGCATTTT
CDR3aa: CASSSGAGGWQPQHF

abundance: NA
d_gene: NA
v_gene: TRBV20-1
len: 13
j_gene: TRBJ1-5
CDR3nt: TGCAGTGCGAAGACGGAGATCAATCAGCCCCAGCATTTT
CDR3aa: CSAKTEINQPQHF

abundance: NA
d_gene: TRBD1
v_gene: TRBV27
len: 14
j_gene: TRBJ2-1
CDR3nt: TGTGCCAGCAGTACGTGGGACAGGGGAAATGAGCAGTTCTTC
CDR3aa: CASSTWDRGNEQFF

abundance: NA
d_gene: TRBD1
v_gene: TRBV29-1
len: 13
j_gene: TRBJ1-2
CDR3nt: TGCAGCGTTGGTCTGGACAGGGGCTATGGCTACACCTTC
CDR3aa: CSVGLDRGYGYTF

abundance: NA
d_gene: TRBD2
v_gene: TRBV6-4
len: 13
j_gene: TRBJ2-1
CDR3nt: TGTGCCAGCAGTTTGAGGGAGGGGAATGAGCAGTTCTTC
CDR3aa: CASSLREGNEQFF